This T cell receptor beta chain was identified during a study of blood T cell repertoires in COVID-19. V trimming: 4 bases; J trimming: 4 bases; junction bases outside the gene matches: 10. CDR3 size: 16 residues. The germline gives CDR1 SGHDT, CDR2 YYEEEE. Method: immunoSEQ multiplex PCR; TCRdb's copy keeps in-frame clones and lacks some. The top ten hold under 2.5% of the sample, which has about 210,000 clones, 84% seen once. The sequence came from a man aged 35 to 55 who had recovered from COVID-19. Input material: peripheral blood. This chain links TRBV5-6 with TRBJ2-5, with 10 bases aligning to TRBD1. CDR3 sequence reads: CASSPGTGASGETQYF. The CDR3 DNA reads TGTGCCAGCAGCCCCGGGACAGGGGCGTCGGGAGAGACCCAGTACTTC.